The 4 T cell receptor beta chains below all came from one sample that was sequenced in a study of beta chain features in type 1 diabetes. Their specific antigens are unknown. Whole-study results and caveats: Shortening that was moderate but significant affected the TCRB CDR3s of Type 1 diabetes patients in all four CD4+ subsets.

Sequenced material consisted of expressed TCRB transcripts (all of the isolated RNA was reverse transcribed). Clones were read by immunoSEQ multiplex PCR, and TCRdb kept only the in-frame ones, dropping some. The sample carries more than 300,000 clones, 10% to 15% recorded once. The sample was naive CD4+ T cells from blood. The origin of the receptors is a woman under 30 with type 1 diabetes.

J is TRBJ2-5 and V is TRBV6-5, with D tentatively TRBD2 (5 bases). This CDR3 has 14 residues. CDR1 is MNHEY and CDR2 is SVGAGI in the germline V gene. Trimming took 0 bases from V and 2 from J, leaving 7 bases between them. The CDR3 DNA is TGTGCCAGCAGTTACTCGGACTTACAAGAGACCCAGTACTTC. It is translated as CASSYSDLQETQYF.

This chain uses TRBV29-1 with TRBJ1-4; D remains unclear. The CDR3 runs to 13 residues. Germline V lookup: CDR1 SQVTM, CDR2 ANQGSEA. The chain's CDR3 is CSARFEGLGKLFF. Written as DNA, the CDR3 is TGCAGTGCCCGGTTTGAGGGCCTGGGAAAACTGTTTTTT. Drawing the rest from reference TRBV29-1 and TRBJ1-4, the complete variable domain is SAVISQKPSRDICQRGTSLTIQCQVDSQVTMMFWYRQQPGQSLTLIATANQGSEATYESGFVIDKFPISRPNLTFSTLTVSNMSPEDSSIYLCSARFEGLGKLFFGSGTQLSVL.

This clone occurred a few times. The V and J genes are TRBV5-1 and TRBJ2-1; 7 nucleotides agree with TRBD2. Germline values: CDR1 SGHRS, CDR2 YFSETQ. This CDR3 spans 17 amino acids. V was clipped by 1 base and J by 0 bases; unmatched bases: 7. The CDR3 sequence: CASSLRAGDPSYNEQFF. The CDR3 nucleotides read TGCGCCAGCAGCTTGCGGGCGGGAGATCCCTCCTACAATGAGCAGTTCTTC.

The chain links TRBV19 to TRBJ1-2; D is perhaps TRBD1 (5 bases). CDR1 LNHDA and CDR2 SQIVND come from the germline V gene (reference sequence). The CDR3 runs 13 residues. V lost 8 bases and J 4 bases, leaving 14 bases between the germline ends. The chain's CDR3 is CASEGVDFYGYTF. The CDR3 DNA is TGTGCCAGTGAAGGGGTAGACTTCTATGGCTACACCTTC.